This section outlines one T cell receptor (beta chain) sequence together with its context. These data belong to a study of blood T cell repertoires in COVID-19. Across the whole study: Acute-phase and convalescent COVID-19 samples originated in the United States, Italy and Spain. PBMCs, B-cell-depleted T cells, or T cells provided the cDNA or gDNA that made up the material.

As processed by the authors: Reference gene primer amplification yielded estimated nucleated cell counts. Here immunoSEQ multiplex PCR was the method, and the copy in TCRdb shows in-frame clones only, minus some. Clone size and V and J calls were adopted from that table, with D and trimming inferred from the DNA. The table includes approximately 74,000 clones, over 80% detected once. The sample was peripheral blood. This receptor was obtained from an elderly man with active or convalescent COVID-19.

The CDR3 loop is CASSQDRVWTGELFF. The CDR3 bases are TGCGCCAGCAGCCAAGATCGGGTATGGACCGGGGAGCTGTTTTTT. V gene TRBV4-1 combines with J gene TRBJ2-2; D is ambiguous. With 0 bases removed from V and 5 bases from J, the gap between germline ends came to 10 bases. CDR1 is MGHRA and CDR2 is YSYEKL in the germline V gene. The CDR3 runs to 15 residues.